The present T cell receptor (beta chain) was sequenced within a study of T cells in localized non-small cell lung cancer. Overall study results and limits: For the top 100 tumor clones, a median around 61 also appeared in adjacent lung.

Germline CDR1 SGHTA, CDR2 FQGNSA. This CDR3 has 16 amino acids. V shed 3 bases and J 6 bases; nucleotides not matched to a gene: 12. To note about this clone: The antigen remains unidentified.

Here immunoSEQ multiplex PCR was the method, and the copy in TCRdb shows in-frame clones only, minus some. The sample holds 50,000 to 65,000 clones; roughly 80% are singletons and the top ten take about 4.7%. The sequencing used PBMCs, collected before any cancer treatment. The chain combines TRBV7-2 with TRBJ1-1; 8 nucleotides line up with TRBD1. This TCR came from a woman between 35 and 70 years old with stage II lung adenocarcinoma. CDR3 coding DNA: TGTGCCAGCAGCTTCGGGACAGGCCTTTCGGAGGCTGAAGCTTTCTTT. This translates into CASSFGTGLSEAEAFF.